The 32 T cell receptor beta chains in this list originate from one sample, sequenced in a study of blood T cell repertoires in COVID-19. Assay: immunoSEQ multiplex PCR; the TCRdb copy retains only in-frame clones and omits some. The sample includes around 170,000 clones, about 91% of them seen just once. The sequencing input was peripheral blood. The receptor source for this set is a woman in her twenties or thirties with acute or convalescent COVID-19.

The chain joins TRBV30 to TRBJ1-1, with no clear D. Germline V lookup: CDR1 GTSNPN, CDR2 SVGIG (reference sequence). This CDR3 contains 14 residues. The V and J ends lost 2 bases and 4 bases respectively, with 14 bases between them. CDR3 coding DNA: TGTGCCTGGAGTCCACTATCACTAGGCACTGAAGCTTTCTTT. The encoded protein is CAWSPLSLGTEAFF.

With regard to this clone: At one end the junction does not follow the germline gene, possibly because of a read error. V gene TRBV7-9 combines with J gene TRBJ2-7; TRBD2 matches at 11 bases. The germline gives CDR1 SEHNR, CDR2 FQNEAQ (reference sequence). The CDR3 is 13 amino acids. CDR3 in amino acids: CASSLDLLAGVDF. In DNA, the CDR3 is TGTGCCAGCAGCTTAGACCTACTAGCGGGAGTTGACTTC.

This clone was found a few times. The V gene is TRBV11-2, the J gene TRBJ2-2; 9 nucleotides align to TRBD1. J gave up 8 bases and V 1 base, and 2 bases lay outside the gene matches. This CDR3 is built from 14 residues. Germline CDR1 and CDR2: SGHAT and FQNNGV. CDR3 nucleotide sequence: TGTGCCAGCAGCTTAGGGACAGGGGCTGGGGAGCTGTTTTTT. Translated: CASSLGTGAGELFF. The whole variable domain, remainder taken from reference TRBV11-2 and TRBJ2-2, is EAGVAQSPRYKIIEKRQSVAFWCNPISGHATLYWYQQILGQGPKLLIQFQNNGVVDDSQLPKDRFSAERLKGVDSTLKIQPAKLEDSAVYLCASSLGTGAGELFFGEGSRLTVL.

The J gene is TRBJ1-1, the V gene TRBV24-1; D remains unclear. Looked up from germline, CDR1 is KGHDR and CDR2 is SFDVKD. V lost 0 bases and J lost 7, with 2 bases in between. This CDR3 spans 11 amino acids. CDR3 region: CATSDLYEAFF. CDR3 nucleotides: TGTGCCACCAGTGATTTGTATGAAGCTTTCTTT.

The DNA of the CDR3 is TGTGCCAGCTTCATAATGGGACAGGGGGGCAGAGCTTTCTTT. As protein: CASFIMGQGGRAFF. V usage is TRBV2 and J usage is TRBJ1-1; 11 bases fit TRBD1. This CDR3 spans 14 amino acids. The germline CDR1 and CDR2 sequences are SNHLY and FYNNEI. J lost 10 bases, V lost 8 bases, and 12 bases had no gene match.

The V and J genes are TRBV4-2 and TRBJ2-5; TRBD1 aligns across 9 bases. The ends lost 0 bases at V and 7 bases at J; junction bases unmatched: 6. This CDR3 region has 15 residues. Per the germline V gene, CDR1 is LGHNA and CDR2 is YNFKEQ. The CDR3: CASSQDYRGQGTQYF. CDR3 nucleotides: TGTGCCAGCAGCCAAGATTACAGGGGGCAGGGGACCCAGTACTTC.

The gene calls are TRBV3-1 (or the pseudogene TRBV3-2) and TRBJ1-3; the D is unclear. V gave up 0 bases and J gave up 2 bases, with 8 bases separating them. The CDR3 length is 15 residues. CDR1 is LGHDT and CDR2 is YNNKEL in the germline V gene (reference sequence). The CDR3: CASSQDLGAGNTIYF. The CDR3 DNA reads TGTGCCAGCAGCCAAGACCTCGGTGCTGGAAACACCATATATTTT.

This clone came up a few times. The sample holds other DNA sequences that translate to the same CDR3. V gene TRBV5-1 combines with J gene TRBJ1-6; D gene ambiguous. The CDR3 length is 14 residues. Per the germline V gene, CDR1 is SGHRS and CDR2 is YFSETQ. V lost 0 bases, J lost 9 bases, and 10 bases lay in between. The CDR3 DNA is TGCGCCAGCAGCTTGGCCCCAGAAGTTTCACCCCTCCACTTT. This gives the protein CASSLAPEVSPLHF. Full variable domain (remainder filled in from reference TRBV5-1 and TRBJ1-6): KAGVTQTPRYLIKTRGQQVTLSCSPISGHRSVSWYQQTPGQGLQFLFEYFSETQRNKGNFPGRFSGRQFSNSRSEMNVSTLELGDSALYLCASSLAPEVSPLHFGNGTRLTVT.

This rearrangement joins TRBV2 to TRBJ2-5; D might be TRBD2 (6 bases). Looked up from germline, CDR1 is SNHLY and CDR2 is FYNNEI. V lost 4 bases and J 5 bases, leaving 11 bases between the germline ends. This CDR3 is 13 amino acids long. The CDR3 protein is CASSVTRYETQYF. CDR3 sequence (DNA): TGTGCCAGCAGTGTGACTAGATATGAGACCCAGTACTTC.

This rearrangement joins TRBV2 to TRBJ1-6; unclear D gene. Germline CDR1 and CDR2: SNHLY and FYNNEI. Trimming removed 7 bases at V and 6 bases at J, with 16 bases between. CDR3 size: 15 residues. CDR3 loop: CASKAALRANSPLHF. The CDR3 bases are TGTGCCAGCAAGGCTGCTTTGAGGGCTAATTCACCCCTCCACTTT.

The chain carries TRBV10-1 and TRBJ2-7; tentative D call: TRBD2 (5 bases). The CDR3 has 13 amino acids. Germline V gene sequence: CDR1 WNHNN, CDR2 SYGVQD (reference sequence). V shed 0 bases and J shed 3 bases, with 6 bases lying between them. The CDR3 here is CASSESRDYEQYF. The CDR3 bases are TGCGCCAGCAGTGAGTCCCGGGACTACGAGCAGTACTTC.

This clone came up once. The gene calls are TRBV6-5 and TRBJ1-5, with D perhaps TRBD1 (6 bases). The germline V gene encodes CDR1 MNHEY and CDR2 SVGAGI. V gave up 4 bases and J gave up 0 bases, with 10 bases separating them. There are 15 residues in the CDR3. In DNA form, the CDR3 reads TGTGCCAGCAGTTCCTACAGGGATAGCAATCAGCCCCAGCATTTT. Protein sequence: CASSSYRDSNQPQHF.

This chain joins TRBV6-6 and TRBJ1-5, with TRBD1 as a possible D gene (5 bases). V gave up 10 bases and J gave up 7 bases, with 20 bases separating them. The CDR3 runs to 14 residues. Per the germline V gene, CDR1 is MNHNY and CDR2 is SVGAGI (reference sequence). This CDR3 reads CATQNGGFGQPQHF. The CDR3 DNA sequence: TGTGCCACACAGAACGGGGGGTTTGGGCAGCCCCAGCATTTT.

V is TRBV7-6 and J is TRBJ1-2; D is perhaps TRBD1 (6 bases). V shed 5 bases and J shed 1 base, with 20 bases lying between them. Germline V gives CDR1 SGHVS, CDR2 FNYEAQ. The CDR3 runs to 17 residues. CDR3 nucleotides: TGTGCCAGCAGCCTCTATATCCGCGGGGGCGTTAACTATGGCTACACCTTC. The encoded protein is CASSLYIRGGVNYGYTF.

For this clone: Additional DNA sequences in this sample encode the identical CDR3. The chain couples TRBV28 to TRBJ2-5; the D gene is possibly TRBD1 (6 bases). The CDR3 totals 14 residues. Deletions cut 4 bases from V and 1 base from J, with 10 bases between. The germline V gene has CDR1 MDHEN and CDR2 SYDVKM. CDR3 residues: CASSSGQSQETQYF. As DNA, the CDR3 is TGTGCCAGCAGTTCTGGACAGTCCCAAGAGACCCAGTACTTC.

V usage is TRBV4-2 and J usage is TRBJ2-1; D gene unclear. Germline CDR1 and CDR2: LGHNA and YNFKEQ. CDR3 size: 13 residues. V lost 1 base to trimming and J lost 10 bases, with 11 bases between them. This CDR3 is CASSQGLVSEQFF. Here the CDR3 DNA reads TGTGCCAGCAGCCAAGGTCTAGTCTCCGAGCAGTTCTTC.

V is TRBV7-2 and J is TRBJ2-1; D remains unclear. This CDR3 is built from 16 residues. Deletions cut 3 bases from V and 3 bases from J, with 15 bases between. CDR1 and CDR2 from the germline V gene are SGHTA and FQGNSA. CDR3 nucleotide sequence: TGTGCCAGCAGCTTGGTGGCCTCAATAATCTACAATGAGCAGTTCTTC. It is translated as CASSLVASIIYNEQFF.

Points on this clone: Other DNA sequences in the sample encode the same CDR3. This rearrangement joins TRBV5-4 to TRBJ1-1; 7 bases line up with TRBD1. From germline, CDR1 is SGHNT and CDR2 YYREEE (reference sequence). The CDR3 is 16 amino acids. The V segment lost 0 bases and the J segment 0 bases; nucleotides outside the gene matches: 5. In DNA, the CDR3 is TGTGCCAGCAGCTTGGGGGCAGGGGGACTGAACACTGAAGCTTTCTTT. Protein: CASSLGAGGLNTEAFF.

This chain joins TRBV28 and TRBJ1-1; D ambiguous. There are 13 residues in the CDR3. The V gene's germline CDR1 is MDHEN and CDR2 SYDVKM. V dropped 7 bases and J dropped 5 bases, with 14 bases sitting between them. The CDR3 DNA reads TGTGCCAGCACACGAACCGGAGGGACTGAAGCTTTCTTT. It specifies CASTRTGGTEAFF.

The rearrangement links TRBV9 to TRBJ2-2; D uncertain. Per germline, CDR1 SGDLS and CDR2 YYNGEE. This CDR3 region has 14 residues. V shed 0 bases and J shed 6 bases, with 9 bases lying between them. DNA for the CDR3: TGTGCCAGCAGCGTAGCTACCTCTCCCGGGGAGCTGTTTTTT. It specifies CASSVATSPGELFF. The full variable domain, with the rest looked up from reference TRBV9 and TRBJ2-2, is DSGVTQTPKHLITATGQRVTLRCSPRSGDLSVYWYQQSLDQGLQFLIQYYNGEERAKGNILERFSAQQFPDLHSELNLSSLELGDSALYFCASSVATSPGELFFGEGSRLTVL.

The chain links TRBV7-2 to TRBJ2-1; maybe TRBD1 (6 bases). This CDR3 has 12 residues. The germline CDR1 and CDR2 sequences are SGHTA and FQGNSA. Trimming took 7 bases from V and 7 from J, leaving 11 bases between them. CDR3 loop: CASKGGENEQFF. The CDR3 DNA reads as TGTGCCAGCAAAGGGGGTGAAAATGAGCAGTTCTTC. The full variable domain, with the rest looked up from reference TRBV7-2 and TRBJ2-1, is GAGVSQSPSNKVTEKGKDVELRCDPISGHTALYWYRQSLGQGLEFLIYFQGNSAPDKSGLPSDRFSAERTGGSVSTLTIQRTQQEDSAVYLCASKGGENEQFFGPGTRLTVL.

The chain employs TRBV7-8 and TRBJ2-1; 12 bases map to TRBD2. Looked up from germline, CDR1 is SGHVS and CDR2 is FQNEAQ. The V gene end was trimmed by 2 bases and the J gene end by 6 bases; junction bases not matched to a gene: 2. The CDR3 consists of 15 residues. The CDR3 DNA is TGTGCCAGCAGCTTAAGACTAGCGGGAGTCAATGAGCAGTTCTTC. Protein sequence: CASSLRLAGVNEQFF.

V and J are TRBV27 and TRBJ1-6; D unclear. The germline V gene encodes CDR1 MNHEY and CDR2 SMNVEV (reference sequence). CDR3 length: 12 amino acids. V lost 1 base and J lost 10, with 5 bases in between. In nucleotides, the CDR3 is TGTGCCAGCAGTTTATACGGGTCACCCCTCCACTTT. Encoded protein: CASSLYGSPLHF.

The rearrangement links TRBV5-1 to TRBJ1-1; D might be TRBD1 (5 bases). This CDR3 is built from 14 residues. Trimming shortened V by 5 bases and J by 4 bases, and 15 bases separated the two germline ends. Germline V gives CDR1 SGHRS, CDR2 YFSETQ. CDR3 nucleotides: TGCGCCAGCAGGCCTTGGGGGGAAACCACTGAAGCTTTCTTT. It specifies CASRPWGETTEAFF. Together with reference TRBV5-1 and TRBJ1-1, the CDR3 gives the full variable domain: KAGVTQTPRYLIKTRGQQVTLSCSPISGHRSVSWYQQTPGQGLQFLFEYFSETQRNKGNFPGRFSGRQFSNSRSEMNVSTLELGDSALYLCASRPWGETTEAFFGQGTRLTVV.

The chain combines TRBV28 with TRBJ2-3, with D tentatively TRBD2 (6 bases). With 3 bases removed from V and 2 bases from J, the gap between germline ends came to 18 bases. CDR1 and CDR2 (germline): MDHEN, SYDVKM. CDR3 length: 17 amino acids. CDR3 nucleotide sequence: TGTGCCAGCAGTTTTCGCCCGGGGACTGCGTCCACAGATACGCAGTATTTT. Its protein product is CASSFRPGTASTDTQYF.

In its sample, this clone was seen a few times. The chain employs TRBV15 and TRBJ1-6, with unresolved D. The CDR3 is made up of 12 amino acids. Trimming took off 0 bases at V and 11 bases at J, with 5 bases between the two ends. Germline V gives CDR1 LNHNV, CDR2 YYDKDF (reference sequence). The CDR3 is CATSRDSAPLHF. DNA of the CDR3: TGTGCCACCAGCAGAGATTCGGCACCCCTCCACTTT.

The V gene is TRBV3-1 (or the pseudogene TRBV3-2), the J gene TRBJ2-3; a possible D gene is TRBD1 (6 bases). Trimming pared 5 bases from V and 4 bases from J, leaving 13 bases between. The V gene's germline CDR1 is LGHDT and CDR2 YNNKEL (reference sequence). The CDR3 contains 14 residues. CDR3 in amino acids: CASSLSGDSDTQYF. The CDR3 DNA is TGTGCCAGCAGCTTATCAGGGGATTCAGATACGCAGTATTTT.

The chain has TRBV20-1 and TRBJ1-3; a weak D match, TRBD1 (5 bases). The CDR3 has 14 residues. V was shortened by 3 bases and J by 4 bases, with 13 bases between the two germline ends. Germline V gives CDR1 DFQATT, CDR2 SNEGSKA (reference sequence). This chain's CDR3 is CSASPGIGGNTIYF. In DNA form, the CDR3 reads TGCAGTGCTAGTCCAGGGATAGGAGGAAACACCATATATTTT.

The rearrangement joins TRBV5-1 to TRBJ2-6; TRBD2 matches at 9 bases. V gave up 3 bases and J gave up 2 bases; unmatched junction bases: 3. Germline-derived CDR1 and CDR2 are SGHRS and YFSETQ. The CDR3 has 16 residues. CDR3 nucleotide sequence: TGCGCCAGCAGCTCCATAGCGGGAGCTGGGGCCAACGTCCTGACTTTC. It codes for CASSSIAGAGANVLTF.

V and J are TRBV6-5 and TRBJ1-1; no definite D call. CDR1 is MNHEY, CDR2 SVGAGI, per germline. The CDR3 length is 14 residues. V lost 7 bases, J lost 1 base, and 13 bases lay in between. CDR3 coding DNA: TGTGCCAGCACGCCCATACAGCAGAACACTGAAGCTTTCTTT. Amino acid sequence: CASTPIQQNTEAFF.

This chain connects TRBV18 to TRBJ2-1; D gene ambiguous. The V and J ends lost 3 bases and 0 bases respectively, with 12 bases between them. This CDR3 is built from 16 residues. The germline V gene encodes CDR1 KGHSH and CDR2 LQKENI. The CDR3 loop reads CASSPLGFSSYNEQFF. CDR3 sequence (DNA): TGTGCCAGCTCACCCTTGGGCTTTAGCTCCTACAATGAGCAGTTCTTC.

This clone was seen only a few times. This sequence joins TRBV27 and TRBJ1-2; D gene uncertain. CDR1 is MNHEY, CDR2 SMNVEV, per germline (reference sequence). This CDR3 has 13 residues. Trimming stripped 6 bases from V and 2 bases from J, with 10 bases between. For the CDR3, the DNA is TGTGCCAGCAGGGGTGGGCAGAACTATGGCTACACCTTC. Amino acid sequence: CASRGGQNYGYTF.